This TCR beta chain was sequenced in a study of blood T cell repertoires in COVID-19. This CDR3 region has 13 residues. The germline V gene encodes CDR1 MNHEY and CDR2 SVGAGI. V was cut by 7 bases and J by 0 bases, with 7 bases left in between. The repertoire was sequenced with immunoSEQ multiplex PCR; TCRdb's copy has only in-frame clones and lacks some. This table has under 75,000 clones, about 81% appearing once. This clone was seen a few times. The receptor's source is an elderly man with acute or convalescent COVID-19. The sequenced sample consisted of peripheral blood. This sequence joins TRBV6-5 and TRBJ1-5; D gene uncertain. The CDR3 DNA sequence: TGTGCCAGCATACTTAATAGCAATCAGCCCCAGCATTTT. This translates into CASILNSNQPQHF.